This is a list of T cell receptor beta chains from one sample in a study of human T cells and chemical hapten exposure. TCRdb fed the RACE reads into MiXCR, producing one record per CDR3 protein. The sample shows some 62,000 distinct CDR3 sequences, about 10% of them seen only once. The specimen was whole blood, collected in connection with sensitization to the hapten diphenylcyclopropenone (DPC). These receptors were taken from a woman aged 30 to 39 with alopecia areata. Some clones in this sample may be carry-over from other donors' samples. CDR3s include the opening cysteine and the closing phenylalanine or tryptophan. The D gene is left open where the match is weak. Size values are once, few and many counts, or a class for expanded clones, and some rows have none.

V gene: TRBV6-5; J gene: TRBJ2-7; clone size: many; D gene: TRBD1; CDR3 protein: CASSRKVSGGFGYEQYF; CDR3 DNA: TGTGCCAGCAGTCGAAAAGTTTCAGGGGGCTTCGGCTACGAGCAGTACTTC
V gene: TRBV11-2; J gene: TRBJ1-1; clone size: NA; D gene: NA; CDR3 protein: CASSLARQEVNTEAFF; CDR3 DNA: TGTGCCAGCAGCTTAGCCCGACAGGAGGTGAACACTGAAGCTTTCTTT
V gene: TRBV29-1; J gene: TRBJ2-5; clone size: NA; D gene: TRBD1; CDR3 protein: CSVGQGPYQETQYF; CDR3 DNA: TGCAGCGTCGGACAGGGCCCCTATCAAGAGACCCAGTACTTC
V gene: TRBV18; J gene: TRBJ2-7; clone size: many; D gene: TRBD1; CDR3 protein: CASSGTESYEQYF; CDR3 DNA: TGTGCCAGCTCCGGGACAGAGTCCTACGAGCAGTACTTC
V gene: TRBV20-1; J gene: TRBJ1-5; clone size: few; D gene: NA; CDR3 protein: CSAPLVSNQPQHF; CDR3 DNA: TGCAGTGCTCCCCTCGTTAGCAATCAGCCCCAGCATTTT
V gene: TRBV12-3/TRBV12-4; J gene: TRBJ2-3; clone size: few; D gene: TRBD2; CDR3 protein: CASSRLAWGTDTQYF; CDR3 DNA: TGTGCCAGCAGCCGACTAGCGTGGGGCACAGATACGCAGTATTTT
V gene: TRBV5-5; J gene: TRBJ1-1; clone size: many; D gene: NA; CDR3 protein: CASSLMHGGRSEAFF; CDR3 DNA: TGTGCCAGCAGCTTGATGCATGGAGGACGATCTGAAGCTTTCTTT
V gene: TRBV7-2; J gene: TRBJ2-5; clone size: few; D gene: NA; CDR3 protein: CASSPSMETQYF; CDR3 DNA: TGTGCCAGCAGCCCGTCTATGGAGACCCAGTACTTC
V gene: TRBV20-1; J gene: TRBJ2-7; clone size: NA; D gene: TRBD1; CDR3 protein: CSAPDRGRSYEQYF; CDR3 DNA: TGCAGTGCTCCGGACAGGGGGCGCTCCTACGAGCAGTACTTC
V gene: TRBV6-5; J gene: TRBJ2-3; clone size: few; D gene: NA; CDR3 protein: CASSRERLDTQYF; CDR3 DNA: TGTGCCAGCAGTCGCGAGCGCTTAGATACGCAGTATTTT
V gene: TRBV29-1; J gene: TRBJ1-1; clone size: NA; D gene: NA; CDR3 protein: CSVEAVNTEAFF; CDR3 DNA: TGCAGCGTTGAAGCAGTGAACACTGAAGCTTTCTTT
V gene: TRBV7-9; J gene: TRBJ2-1; clone size: many; D gene: NA; CDR3 protein: CASSSPGPITEQFF; CDR3 DNA: TGTGCCAGCAGCTCACCGGGACCGATCACGGAGCAGTTCTTC
V gene: TRBV29-1; J gene: TRBJ1-4; clone size: NA; D gene: NA; CDR3 protein: CSVRGSLNEKLFF; CDR3 DNA: TGCAGCGTCCGGGGGAGCCTTAATGAAAAACTGTTTTTT
V gene: TRBV4-3; J gene: TRBJ2-3; clone size: NA; D gene: TRBD2; CDR3 protein: CASSQVKEAGRPPDTQYF; CDR3 DNA: TGCGCCAGCAGCCAGGTCAAAGAAGCCGGGAGGCCCCCAGATACGCAGTATTTT
V gene: TRBV24-1; J gene: TRBJ2-3; clone size: many; D gene: TRBD1; CDR3 protein: CATRDRDHTQYF; CDR3 DNA: TGTGCCACCAGGGACAGGGACCATACGCAGTATTTT
V gene: TRBV24-1; J gene: TRBJ1-5; clone size: few; D gene: NA; CDR3 protein: CATSDLLRTKSNQPQHF; CDR3 DNA: TGTGCCACCAGTGATTTGCTTCGGACAAAAAGCAATCAGCCCCAGCATTTT
V gene: TRBV12-3/TRBV12-4; J gene: TRBJ2-6; clone size: NA; D gene: TRBD1; CDR3 protein: CASSFRGQGLSGANVLTF; CDR3 DNA: TGTGCCAGCAGTTTCAGAGGACAGGGGCTCTCTGGGGCCAACGTCCTGACTTTC
V gene: TRBV3-1; J gene: TRBJ1-4; clone size: NA; D gene: NA; CDR3 protein: CASSTGRPSEKLFF; CDR3 DNA: TGTGCCAGCAGCACCGGGAGACCCTCTGAAAAACTGTTTTTT
V gene: TRBV19; J gene: TRBJ2-1; clone size: many; D gene: TRBD2; CDR3 protein: CASSAWAGTSESYNEQFF; CDR3 DNA: TGTGCCAGTAGTGCCTGGGCCGGGACTAGCGAATCCTACAATGAGCAGTTCTTC
V gene: TRBV2; J gene: TRBJ2-3; clone size: few; D gene: NA; CDR3 protein: CASSEDLGDTQYF; CDR3 DNA: TGTGCCAGCAGTGAAGACCTTGGGGATACGCAGTATTTT
V gene: TRBV11-3; J gene: TRBJ1-1; clone size: many; D gene: NA; CDR3 protein: CASSFRAGLNTEAFF; CDR3 DNA: TGTGCCAGCAGCTTTAGGGCAGGCCTGAACACTGAAGCTTTCTTT
V gene: TRBV6-5; J gene: TRBJ2-7; clone size: NA; D gene: TRBD1; CDR3 protein: CASSSPGQGAYEQYF; CDR3 DNA: TGTGCCAGCAGTTCGCCAGGGCAGGGGGCCTACGAGCAGTACTTC
V gene: TRBV5-6; J gene: TRBJ2-7; clone size: many; D gene: NA; CDR3 protein: CASSLRDPLPYEQYF; CDR3 DNA: TGTGCCAGCAGCTTAAGGGACCCCCTCCCCTACGAGCAGTACTTC
V gene: TRBV29-1; J gene: TRBJ2-7; clone size: many; D gene: NA; CDR3 protein: CSARGTQYEQYF; CDR3 DNA: TGCAGCGCTCGCGGAACCCAATACGAGCAGTACTTC
V gene: TRBV29-1; J gene: TRBJ1-5; clone size: few; D gene: TRBD1; CDR3 protein: CSVPGQGANQPQHF; CDR3 DNA: TGCAGCGTCCCAGGACAGGGAGCGAATCAGCCCCAGCATTTT
V gene: TRBV18; J gene: TRBJ2-1; clone size: NA; D gene: NA; CDR3 protein: CASSQQGGDDNEQFF; CDR3 DNA: TGTGCCAGCTCACAACAGGGGGGGGATGACAATGAGCAGTTCTTC
V gene: TRBV12-3/TRBV12-4; J gene: TRBJ2-2; clone size: NA; D gene: NA; CDR3 protein: CASSPNPGELFF; CDR3 DNA: TGTGCCAGCAGTCCTAATCCCGGGGAGCTGTTTTTT
V gene: TRBV6-5; J gene: TRBJ1-4; clone size: few; D gene: TRBD1; CDR3 protein: CASSGQGEKLFF; CDR3 DNA: TGTGCCAGCAGTGGACAGGGGGAAAAACTGTTTTTT
V gene: TRBV29-1; J gene: TRBJ2-1; clone size: NA; D gene: TRBD2; CDR3 protein: CSVDLAGGPGEQFF; CDR3 DNA: TGCAGCGTTGATCTAGCGGGAGGGCCTGGTGAGCAGTTCTTC
V gene: TRBV28; J gene: TRBJ1-2; clone size: NA; D gene: NA; CDR3 protein: CALRAGSYGYTF; CDR3 DNA: TGTGCCCTCAGAGCGGGCAGCTATGGCTACACCTTC
V gene: TRBV4-3; J gene: TRBJ1-1; clone size: many; D gene: NA; CDR3 protein: CASSQDEGAYAEAFF; CDR3 DNA: TGCGCCAGCAGCCAAGATGAAGGGGCGTATGCTGAAGCTTTCTTT
V gene: TRBV6-1; J gene: TRBJ2-7; clone size: many; D gene: NA; CDR3 protein: CASTGRTSYEQYF; CDR3 DNA: TGTGCCAGCACCGGACGGACCTCCTACGAGCAGTACTTC
V gene: TRBV29-1; J gene: TRBJ2-5; clone size: NA; D gene: TRBD2; CDR3 protein: CSGGGRAGEETQYF; CDR3 DNA: TGCAGCGGCGGCGGGAGGGCCGGGGAAGAGACCCAGTACTTC
V gene: TRBV11-3; J gene: TRBJ2-7; clone size: NA; D gene: NA; CDR3 protein: CASSLQGRDEQYF; CDR3 DNA: TGTGCCAGCAGCTTACAGGGGCGCGACGAGCAGTACTTC
V gene: TRBV6-2/TRBV6-3; J gene: TRBJ2-1; clone size: NA; D gene: NA; CDR3 protein: CASRLEQGKGNEQFF; CDR3 DNA: TGTGCCAGCAGGTTAGAACAGGGAAAGGGCAATGAGCAGTTCTTC
V gene: TRBV19; J gene: TRBJ2-5; clone size: many; D gene: TRBD1; CDR3 protein: CASSIGTGLETQYF; CDR3 DNA: TGTGCCAGTAGTATAGGGACAGGGTTAGAGACCCAGTACTTC
V gene: TRBV3-1; J gene: TRBJ2-3; clone size: NA; D gene: NA; CDR3 protein: CASSQAIPDTQYF; CDR3 DNA: TGTGCCAGCAGCCAAGCCATACCAGATACGCAGTATTTT
V gene: TRBV4-3; J gene: TRBJ1-4; clone size: few; D gene: TRBD1; CDR3 protein: CASSQMTGKKLFF; CDR3 DNA: TGCGCCAGCAGCCAGATGACAGGGAAGAAACTGTTTTTT
V gene: TRBV20-1; J gene: TRBJ1-1; clone size: few; D gene: NA; CDR3 protein: CSAGGDARNTEAFF; CDR3 DNA: TGCAGTGCTGGAGGAGACGCTAGAAACACTGAAGCTTTCTTT
V gene: TRBV20-1; J gene: TRBJ2-5; clone size: few; D gene: TRBD2; CDR3 protein: CSARSGGAQETQYF; CDR3 DNA: TGCAGTGCTAGGTCCGGGGGGGCACAAGAGACCCAGTACTTC
V gene: TRBV12-3/TRBV12-4; J gene: TRBJ1-1; clone size: many; D gene: NA; CDR3 protein: CASSTTGSMNTEAFF; CDR3 DNA: TGTGCCAGCAGTACTACGGGATCCATGAACACTGAAGCTTTCTTT